This TCR beta chain was sequenced in a study of spatial heterogeneity in lung cancer. Whole-study context: Tumor-region TCR transcript counts correlated strongly with a T cell module score from matched bulk RNA-seq. Notes on the study in general: When ubiquitous and regional expanded TCRs were counted, their numbers tracked ubiquitous and regional nonsynonymous mutations, respectively. Tumors with more nonsynonymous mutations had more expanded intratumoral alpha and beta TCRs.

CDR3 length: 12 residues. The germline V and J ends were trimmed by 1 base and 9 bases, with 9 bases remaining between them. The V gene's germline CDR1 is SEHNR and CDR2 FQNEAQ (reference sequence). TCRdb passed the 5' RACE reads through MiXCR, listing each CDR3 protein once. The sample records some 96,000 distinct CDR3 sequences, about 4.4% being singletons. Stated time point: sample taken at primary tumor resection. Researchers sequenced whole RNA taken from tumor, nontumor lung or frozen PBMC without sorting. As regards this clonotype: Its antigen is unknown. This may come from a read error, since a much larger clone is one base off.

This specimen consisted of lung tumor tissue, obtained at surgery. The receptor comes from a male donor with early-stage non-small cell lung cancer. The gene calls are TRBV7-9 and TRBJ2-5; D ambiguous. The CDR3 here is CASSLGGEAQYF. The CDR3 DNA sequence: TGTGCCAGCAGCTTAGGGGGTGAGGCCCAGTACTTC. The whole variable domain, remainder taken from reference TRBV7-9 and TRBJ2-5, is DTGVSQNPRHKITKRGQNVTFRCDPISEHNRLYWYRQTLGQGPEFLTYFQNEAQLEKSRLLSDRFSAERPKGSFSTLEIQRTEQGDSAMYLCASSLGGEAQYFGPGTRLLVL.